This T cell receptor beta chain derives from a study of cytomegalovirus exposure and HLA in healthy donors. As for the study in general: Earlier results showed roughly 120 million unique TCR beta sequences derived from about 179 million T cells.

The V gene's germline CDR1 is SQVTM and CDR2 ANQGSEA. The germline V and J ends were trimmed by 1 base and 8 bases, with 20 bases remaining between them. This CDR3 region has 15 residues. The PCR used 60 Vbeta and 13 Jbeta primers. Assay used: immunoSEQ multiplex PCR; TCRdb lists only in-frame clones, some missing. Among roughly 130,000 clones listed, approximately 80% were seen once. Input material: PBMCs. This TCR came from a man aged 30 to 45 in good health and CMV-seronegative. The chain couples TRBV29-1 to TRBJ1-2; D gene unclear. CDR3 loop: CSVEAPRDTQYGYTF. The CDR3 nucleotides read TGCAGCGTTGAAGCCCCGAGAGACACTCAATACGGCTACACCTTC.